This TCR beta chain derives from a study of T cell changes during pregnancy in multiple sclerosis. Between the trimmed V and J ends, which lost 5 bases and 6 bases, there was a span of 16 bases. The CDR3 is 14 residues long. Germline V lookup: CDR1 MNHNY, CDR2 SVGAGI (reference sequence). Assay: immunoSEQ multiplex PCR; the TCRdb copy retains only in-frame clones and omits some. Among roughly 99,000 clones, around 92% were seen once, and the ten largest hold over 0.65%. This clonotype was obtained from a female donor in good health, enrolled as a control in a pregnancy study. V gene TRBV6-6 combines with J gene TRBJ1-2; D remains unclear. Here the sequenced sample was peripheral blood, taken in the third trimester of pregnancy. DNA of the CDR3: TGTGCCAGCAGTCAATCGGCGCGGGTAAATGGCTACACCTTC. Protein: CASSQSARVNGYTF.